The TCR beta chain described here comes from a study of CD8 T cells in ankylosing spondylitis. Findings and caveats of the study: A TCR beta motif of eight highly homologous variants appeared characteristic of ankylosing spondylitis blood. The study looked at matched synovial fluid samples from ankylosing spondylitis patients. Disease-linked clones were reported to be significantly enriched there.

TCRdb recomputed calls from the 5' RACE reads with MiXCR, one row per CDR3 protein. The table has around 770,000 distinct CDR3 sequences, roughly 19% seen once; the top ten hold under 20%. V gave up 4 bases and J gave up 4 bases; unmatched junction bases: 5. The CDR3 has 14 residues. Germline lookup yields CDR1 LGHNA and CDR2 YSLEER. This clonotype was counted only a few times. Its antigen is unidentified. This chain connects TRBV4-3 to TRBJ2-3; TRBD2 matches at 7 bases. The TCR comes from a male donor with ankylosing spondylitis. The sample consisted of blood, either unsorted or a sorted T cell fraction (not recorded which). In nucleotides, the CDR3 is TGCGCCAGCAGCCCCGGGGGGAACGCAGATACGCAGTATTTT. It encodes CASSPGGNADTQYF.